The 17 T cell receptor beta chains below come from one sample, sequenced in a study of T cell repertoires in cytomegalovirus infection (dated by TCRdb to the late 2010s). The antigens these receptors bind are not known. Data came from an Illumina HiSeq 1500. TCRdb trimmed the raw reads at Q25, called clones with MiXCR and kept productive beta chains. Under each unique CDR3 protein, matching rows form one entry showing the most common genes and DNA. Here the sample has around 89,000 distinct CDR3 sequences; about 29% occur a single time. The ten largest clones represent around 68% of the sample. In light of the paper, this sample's treatment or condition label describes: in vitro stimulation with specific CMV peptide epitopes to enrich CMV-specific T cells. Material: CD8+ T cells from cultured PBMCs, obtained from culture after CMV antigen stimulation. Receptor source: a human donor in good health (CMV status not recorded). Some clones in this sample may be carry-over from other donors' samples.

This chain joins TRBV27 and TRBJ1-1; D may be TRBD1 (6 bases). The CDR3 has 14 residues. Germline-derived CDR1 and CDR2 are MNHEY and SMNVEV (reference sequence). V dropped 5 bases and J dropped 4 bases, with 14 bases sitting between them. CDR3 in DNA: TGTGCCAGCAGTCAGTCGGAGGGGGGCACTGAAGCTTTCTTT. Amino acid sequence: CASSQSEGGTEAFF.

The DNA of the CDR3 is TGTGCCACGGATAAGGACATCTACGAGCAGTACTTC. Amino acids: CATDKDIYEQYF. The chain is built from TRBV2 and TRBJ2-7; tentatively, D is TRBD1 (5 bases). This CDR3 comprises 12 residues. Trimming pared 10 bases from V and 3 bases from J, leaving 13 bases between. Germline V CDR1 and CDR2: SNHLY, FYNNEI.

The chain joins TRBV7-9 to TRBJ1-4; D gene unclear. Germline loops: CDR1 SEHNR, CDR2 FQNEAQ (reference sequence). This CDR3 spans 16 amino acids. Trimming pared 4 bases from V and 7 bases from J, leaving 19 bases between. DNA for the CDR3: TGTGCCAGCAGCTATTTCGGGTCTAGATCGGGTGAAAAACTGTTTTTT. Its translation: CASSYFGSRSGEKLFF.

This clonotype was detected once. The rearrangement links TRBV20-1 to TRBJ2-1; 12 nucleotides align to TRBD2. This CDR3 has 19 residues. Trimming took 0 bases from V and 4 from J; bases not matched to a gene: 13. The germline CDR1 and CDR2 sequences are DFQATT and SNEGSKA (reference sequence). The CDR3 DNA reads TGCAGTGCTAGAGATACCACGCTAGCGGGGGGGCAGAGTTACAATGAGCAGTTCTTC. Residues: CSARDTTLAGGQSYNEQFF.

At least ten counts were recorded for this clonotype. The genes are TRBV6-1 and TRBJ1-3, with D tentatively TRBD1 (6 bases). This CDR3 region has 17 residues. The V end was cut by 5 bases, the J end by 0 bases, with 17 bases between. The germline CDR1 and CDR2 sequences are MNHNS and SASEGT. Written as DNA, the CDR3 is TGTGCCAGCAGTTGGACCCGACAGGCCAGCTCTGGAAACACCATATATTTT. Its protein is CASSWTRQASSGNTIYF.

Many counts were recorded for this clonotype. CDR3 region: CASSLGGGQPQHF. The CDR3 region has the DNA TGTGCCAGCAGTTTGGGTGGGGGTCAGCCCCAGCATTTT. This chain connects TRBV27 to TRBJ1-5; tentatively, D is TRBD1 (5 bases). This CDR3 is built from 13 residues. The V gene's germline CDR1 is MNHEY and CDR2 SMNVEV (reference sequence). Trimming stripped 3 bases from V and 6 bases from J, with 9 bases between.

This clonotype has more than one count but fewer than ten. V usage is TRBV28 and J usage is TRBJ2-5; tentatively, D is TRBD1 or TRBD2 (5 bases each). Per the germline V gene, CDR1 is MDHEN and CDR2 is SYDVKM. Trimming left V 2 bases short and J 5 bases short, with 15 bases between. The CDR3 has 15 residues. The CDR3 sequence is CASSLKAGRGETQYF. CDR3 in DNA: TGTGCCAGCAGTTTAAAGGCAGGGCGCGGGGAGACCCAGTACTTC.

This clonotype was seen ten or more times. The CDR3 DNA sequence: TGTGCCAGCAGCCCGGGACAGGGTTATGGCTACACCTTC. Its protein product is CASSPGQGYGYTF. The chain carries TRBV12-3 or TRBV12-4 and TRBJ1-2, with 9 bases fitting TRBD1. The V segment lost 6 bases and the J segment 5 bases; nucleotides outside the gene matches: 4. CDR3 size: 13 residues.

This clonotype was seen a handful of times. This chain uses TRBV6-2 or TRBV6-3 with TRBJ1-5; D call uncertain. The CDR3 length is 11 residues. Germline V gives CDR1 MNHEY, CDR2 SVGEGT. V lost 8 bases and J 7 bases, leaving 9 bases between the germline ends. The CDR3 DNA reads as TGTGCCAGCGGAGTTTTGCAGCCCCAGCATTTT. Translating it yields CASGVLQPQHF.

This sequence joins TRBV12-3 or TRBV12-4 and TRBJ1-2; D gene ambiguous. Deletions cut 5 bases from V and 0 bases from J, with 10 bases between. The CDR3 is made up of 14 amino acids. This CDR3 is CASSPGLTNYGYTF. The DNA for the CDR3 is TGTGCCAGCAGTCCAGGACTGACTAACTATGGCTACACCTTC.

The CDR3 DNA sequence: TGTGCCACCAGTGAGATGAGGGGGTCTGAGCAGTTCTTC. This gives the protein CATSEMRGSEQFF. The V call is TRBV24-1, the J call TRBJ2-1; D possibly corresponds to TRBD1 (6 bases). Germline V gene data show CDR1 as KGHDR and CDR2 as SFDVKD. The CDR3 loop spans 13 amino acids. V lost 4 bases, J lost 9 bases, and 12 bases lay in between.

The chain recombines TRBV30 with TRBJ1-5; a possible D gene is TRBD1 (5 bases). Germline lookup yields CDR1 GTSNPN and CDR2 SVGIG (reference sequence). Between the trimmed V and J ends, which lost 0 bases and 5 bases, there was a span of 17 bases. The CDR3 loop spans 16 amino acids. This CDR3 is CAWSVRTGAGYQPQHF. In nucleotides, the CDR3 is TGTGCCTGGAGTGTACGTACAGGCGCTGGCTATCAGCCCCAGCATTTT.

This chain connects TRBV13 to TRBJ2-5, with D perhaps TRBD1 (5 bases). The CDR3 has 15 amino acids. Germline CDR1 is PRHDT and CDR2 is FYEKMQ (reference sequence). The V gene lost 4 bases and the J gene lost 5 bases, with 17 bases spanning the gap. CDR3 sequence reads: CASSSNPRVGETQYF. The CDR3 DNA is TGTGCCAGCAGCTCAAACCCCAGGGTTGGTGAGACCCAGTACTTC.

This clonotype has a count of ten or more. The chain has TRBV7-9 and TRBJ2-5, with 9 bases fitting TRBD2. Germline V gives CDR1 SEHNR, CDR2 FQNEAQ (reference sequence). The CDR3 has 15 amino acids. V was pared by 3 bases and J by 1 base, with 3 bases of the junction left unmatched. DNA for the CDR3: TGTGCCAGCAGCTTTCTTAGCGGGGGCCAAGAGACCCAGTACTTC. Its translation: CASSFLSGGQETQYF. Looking up the rest from reference TRBV7-9 and TRBJ2-5 gives the full variable domain: DTGVSQNPRHKITKRGQNVTFRCDPISEHNRLYWYRQTLGQGPEFLTYFQNEAQLEKSRLLSDRFSAERPKGSFSTLEIQRTEQGDSAMYLCASSFLSGGQETQYFGPGTRLLVL.

This chain connects TRBV19 to TRBJ1-2; D is perhaps TRBD1 (5 bases). The CDR3 loop spans 13 amino acids. V gave up 9 bases and J gave up 1 base, with 12 bases separating them. Germline V CDR1 and CDR2: LNHDA, SQIVND (reference sequence). As DNA, the CDR3 is TGTGCCAGCGCCCGGGACCGTAACTATGGCTACACCTTC. It encodes CASARDRNYGYTF.

The chain couples TRBV28 to TRBJ1-1; D is perhaps TRBD1 (5 bases). Per germline, CDR1 MDHEN and CDR2 SYDVKM. The CDR3 totals 15 residues. V gave up 5 bases and J gave up 8 bases, with 21 bases separating them. As DNA, the CDR3 is TGTGCCAGCAGTCCCCTAAGTTCTATCGGGGACGAAGCTTTCTTT. Translation: CASSPLSSIGDEAFF.

This clonotype has a count of ten or more. V is TRBV12-3 or TRBV12-4 and J is TRBJ1-1; 7 bases fit TRBD1. CDR3 length equals 13 residues. With 5 bases clipped from V and 7 bases from J, the junction kept 7 bases outside the gene matches. The CDR3 here is CASSPGTAIEAFF. CDR3 in DNA: TGTGCCAGCAGTCCGGGGACAGCGATTGAAGCTTTCTTT.